One and the same sample provided the 30 T cell receptor beta chains below, sequenced in a study of regulatory T cells in long-lasting Graves disease. Construction of the TCR beta libraries employed iRepertoire HTBI primers in conjunction with Arm-PCR of CDR3 regions. TCRdb reanalysed the multiplex PCR reads using MiXCR and keeps one entry per CDR3 protein. Among over 350,000 distinct CDR3 sequences listed, over 14% were seen once. As for time point: newly diagnosed GD, antithyroid drugs for less than 3 months. PBMCs provided the RNA from which the TCR library was made. These data were likewise used in another study, on T cells in Graves' hyperthyroidism and ophthalmopathy.

Material: peripheral blood mononuclear cells (PBMCs), obtained at new diagnosis, from a patient treated with antithyroid drugs. Receptors were obtained from a woman in her 40s with Graves disease.

The sample holds many counts of this clonotype. This sequence joins TRBV2 and TRBJ1-2, with 7 bases identical to TRBD1. CDR1 and CDR2 (germline): SNHLY, FYNNEI. V was pared by 10 bases and J by 0 bases, with 11 bases of the junction left unmatched. The CDR3 sequence is 15 residues long. The CDR3 loop is CATRYGTASNYGYTF. CDR3 in DNA: TGTGCCACCCGATACGGGACAGCGTCTAACTATGGCTACACCTTC.

V is TRBV7-9 and J is TRBJ1-2; D is possibly TRBD1 (6 bases). Trimming shortened V by 4 bases and J by 2 bases, and 14 bases separated the two germline ends. Germline V lookup: CDR1 SEHNR, CDR2 FQNEAQ (reference sequence). The CDR3 covers 15 residues. In DNA, the CDR3 is TGTGCCAGCAGCTGGGGAGACAGGCTGAACTATGGCTACACCTTC. Translated, it gives CASSWGDRLNYGYTF.

To note about this clonotype: A read error may explain this, as a much larger clone is one base away. The V call is TRBV28, the J call TRBJ2-1; 7 bases fit TRBD2. Germline V lookup: CDR1 MDHEN, CDR2 SYDVKM. CDR3 size: 18 residues. The CDR3 sequence: CAGSSPILREASSNEQFF. Written as DNA, the CDR3 is TGTGCCGGCAGTTCCCCCATCCTACGGGAGGCAAGTAGCAATGAGCAGTTCTTC.

This clonotype was detected ten times or more. V is TRBV30 and J is TRBJ1-2, with D unresolved. The CDR3 has 12 residues. Germline V gene sequence: CDR1 GTSNPN, CDR2 SVGIG (reference sequence). With 3 bases removed from V and 3 bases from J, the gap between germline ends came to 8 bases. This chain's CDR3 is CAWRLPHYGYTF. CDR3 nucleotide sequence: TGTGCCTGGAGGCTCCCCCACTATGGCTACACCTTC.

This clonotype was observed a handful of times. The CDR3 region has the DNA TGTGCCAGCAGCATTAGCGGGACCTACACCGGGGAGCTGTTTTTT. It is translated as CASSISGTYTGELFF. This chain uses TRBV12-3 or TRBV12-4 with TRBJ2-2, with 8 bases matching TRBD2. The V and J ends lost 6 bases and 3 bases, in that order; junction bases with no gene match: 6. CDR3 length equals 15 residues.

This clonotype turned up a few times. The chain links TRBV5-1 to TRBJ2-3, with 10 bases fitting TRBD2. V lost 5 bases to trimming and J lost 3 bases; unmatched junction nucleotides: 9. The length of the CDR3 is 16 residues. Germline V gives CDR1 SGHRS, CDR2 YFSETQ. CDR3 sequence (DNA): TGCGCCAGCAGACCCGGGACTAGCGCCCCAACAGATACGCAGTATTTT. It is translated as CASRPGTSAPTDTQYF.

This clonotype was detected ten times or more. The V and J genes are TRBV11-3 and TRBJ2-5; D is unresolved. CDR1 and CDR2 from the germline V gene are SGHNT and YENEEA. Trimming left V 4 bases short and J 2 bases short, with 11 bases between. This CDR3 contains 14 residues. The CDR3 spells CASSYRTAQETQYF. CDR3 DNA: TGTGCCAGCAGCTACCGGACGGCTCAAGAGACCCAGTACTTC.

This chain connects TRBV18 to TRBJ2-3, with D unclear. CDR1 is KGHSH and CDR2 is LQKENI in the germline V gene. This CDR3 has 13 amino acids. The V end lost 2 bases, the J end lost 5 bases, and 8 bases lay between the germline ends. The CDR3: CASSPGAGDTQYF. The CDR3 DNA reads TGTGCCAGCTCACCAGGAGCTGGAGATACGCAGTATTTT.

The chain recombines TRBV29-1 with TRBJ2-7; 7 positions match TRBD1. The CDR3 length is 15 residues. The V and J ends lost 1 base and 4 bases, in that order; junction bases with no gene match: 10. Germline-derived CDR1 and CDR2 are SQVTM and ANQGSEA. The CDR3 coding sequence is TGCAGCGTTGAAGTGAAAGGGGGCAGGGGTTACGAGCAGTACTTC. Translated: CSVEVKGGRGYEQYF.

In its sample, this clonotype was seen many times. The chain combines TRBV11-2 with TRBJ2-1; D is ambiguous. Per germline, CDR1 SGHAT and CDR2 FQNNGV. Trimming pared 5 bases from V and 2 bases from J, leaving 16 bases between. The CDR3 length is 16 residues. CDR3 amino acids: CASSPGGSGPYNEQFF. The CDR3 coding sequence is TGTGCCAGCAGCCCCGGTGGGTCGGGTCCCTACAATGAGCAGTTCTTC.

This clonotype has at least ten counts. The V and J genes are TRBV2 and TRBJ2-3, with no clear D. The CDR3 is made up of 11 amino acids. The V gene lost 7 bases and the J gene lost 6 bases, with 8 bases spanning the gap. Germline values: CDR1 SNHLY, CDR2 FYNNEI. The CDR3 loop is CASKVPDTQYF. The CDR3 DNA reads as TGTGCCAGCAAGGTCCCGGATACGCAGTATTTT. The variable domain in full, with the rest retrieved from reference TRBV2 and TRBJ2-3, is EPEVTQTPSHQVTQMGQEVILRCVPISNHLYFYWYRQILGQKVEFLVSFYNNEISEKSEIFDDQFSVERPDGSNFTLKIRSTKLEDSAMYFCASKVPDTQYFGPGTRLTVL.

This clonotype was counted at least ten times. This chain uses TRBV5-5 with TRBJ1-4, with 7 bases identical to TRBD1. V trimming: 2 bases; J trimming: 3 bases; junction bases outside the gene matches: 7. There are 16 residues in the CDR3. Germline V gene data show CDR1 as SGHKS and CDR2 as YYEKEE (reference sequence). The CDR3 DNA reads as TGTGCCAGCAGCTTATCAAGACAGGGCTCTAATGAAAAACTGTTTTTT. It encodes CASSLSRQGSNEKLFF.

In this sample, this clonotype turned up many times. V is TRBV28 and J is TRBJ1-4; TRBD1 might be the D (5 bases). Germline V lookup: CDR1 MDHEN, CDR2 SYDVKM. V lost 8 bases and J lost 1, with 8 bases in between. The CDR3 loop spans 13 amino acids. In DNA form, the CDR3 reads TGTGCCAGCTTCGGGGGAACTAATGAAAAACTGTTTTTT. Its protein product is CASFGGTNEKLFF.

This clonotype was seen many times. The chain has TRBV11-1 and TRBJ2-1; TRBD2 might be the D (6 bases). V lost 5 bases and J lost 0, with 11 bases in between. This CDR3 is 15 amino acids long. Germline lookup yields CDR1 SGHAT and CDR2 FQDESV (reference sequence). CDR3 sequence (DNA): TGTGCCAGCAGCCCTCGGGACTTCTCCTACAATGAGCAGTTCTTC. Encoded protein: CASSPRDFSYNEQFF.

This chain joins TRBV5-1 and TRBJ2-6; D possibly uses TRBD1 or TRBD2 (5 bases each). Germline V gene lookup returns CDR1 SGHRS and CDR2 YFSETQ. Trimming removed 7 bases at V and 0 bases at J, with 11 bases between. The CDR3 extends over 15 amino acids. CDR3 amino acids: CASFGGYSGANVLTF. The CDR3 DNA sequence: TGCGCCAGCTTTGGGGGTTACTCTGGGGCCAACGTCCTGACTTTC.

The chain combines TRBV5-1 with TRBJ2-5; the D is unclear. Trimming cost V 4 bases and J 7 bases, with 14 bases left between them. This CDR3 has 13 residues. CDR1 and CDR2 from the germline V gene are SGHRS and YFSETQ. The CDR3 DNA reads TGCGCCAGCAGCCCGGACCCATCGGGGACCCAGTACTTC. This translates into CASSPDPSGTQYF.

The table lists this clonotype with many counts. V gene TRBV30 combines with J gene TRBJ1-1; possibly TRBD1 for D (6 bases). Germline loops: CDR1 GTSNPN, CDR2 SVGIG (reference sequence). The CDR3 length is 12 residues. Deletions cut 4 bases from V and 5 bases from J, with 11 bases between. The CDR3 sequence: CAWTRGETEAFF. CDR3 bases: TGTGCCTGGACCAGGGGAGAAACTGAAGCTTTCTTT.

The V call is TRBV19, the J call TRBJ2-3, with 8 nucleotides matching TRBD2. V dropped 5 bases and J dropped 3; count of bases not matched to a gene: 10. This CDR3 comprises 16 residues. Germline CDR1 reads LNHDA; CDR2 reads SQIVND (reference sequence). CDR3 DNA sequence: TGTGCCAGTAGTGGGCGACTAGCGTCAGGAACAGATACGCAGTATTTT. This translates into CASSGRLASGTDTQYF.

Many counts were recorded for this clonotype. The chain recombines TRBV19 with TRBJ2-1; the D gene is possibly TRBD2 (6 bases). The CDR3 is made up of 16 amino acids. Germline values: CDR1 LNHDA, CDR2 SQIVND (reference sequence). Trimming cost V 3 bases and J 5 bases, with 17 bases left between them. CDR3: CASSMNRASDNNEQFF. In nucleotides, the CDR3 is TGTGCCAGTAGTATGAATCGGGCTAGCGACAACAATGAGCAGTTCTTC.

This clonotype was seen at least ten times. The chain uses TRBV12-3 or TRBV12-4 and TRBJ1-5; 7 bases agree with TRBD1. The CDR3 is 16 residues long. Trimming cost V 7 bases and J 4 bases; bases outside gene matches: 13. This chain's CDR3 is CASTFQGEEGNQPQHF. The CDR3 coding sequence is TGTGCCAGCACCTTTCAGGGGGAGGAGGGGAATCAGCCCCAGCATTTT.

This clonotype was seen ten or more times. The gene calls are TRBV5-1 and TRBJ2-1; no clear D. V lost 0 bases and J lost 3, with 10 bases in between. The V gene's germline CDR1 is SGHRS and CDR2 YFSETQ. The CDR3 covers 15 residues. Written as DNA, the CDR3 is TGCGCCAGCAGCTTGGACGCCACTGACTACAATGAGCAGTTCTTC. Its protein is CASSLDATDYNEQFF. Full variable domain (remainder filled in from reference TRBV5-1 and TRBJ2-1): KAGVTQTPRYLIKTRGQQVTLSCSPISGHRSVSWYQQTPGQGLQFLFEYFSETQRNKGNFPGRFSGRQFSNSRSEMNVSTLELGDSALYLCASSLDATDYNEQFFGPGTRLTVL.

This clonotype occurred many times. This chain joins TRBV11-3 and TRBJ2-1; no definite D call. Germline CDR1 SGHNT, CDR2 YENEEA. This CDR3 region has 14 residues. V was clipped by 5 bases and J by 6 bases, with 14 bases between them. The CDR3 reads CASSPLGAPNEQFF. The CDR3 DNA follows: TGTGCCAGCAGCCCCCTCGGAGCGCCCAATGAGCAGTTCTTC.

This clonotype came up many times. V is TRBV29-1 and J is TRBJ2-5, with D hard to call. The length of the CDR3 is 12 residues. Germline V gene data show CDR1 as SQVTM and CDR2 as ANQGSEA. Trimming removed 4 bases at V and 7 bases at J, with 13 bases between. CDR3 nucleotide sequence: TGCAGCGTTGTAAACTCACCAGGGACCCAGTACTTC. Its protein product is CSVVNSPGTQYF.

At least ten counts were recorded for this clonotype. The genes are TRBV12-3 or TRBV12-4 and TRBJ2-5; TRBD2 matches at 9 bases. The V segment lost 6 bases and the J segment 1 base; nucleotides outside the gene matches: 6. The CDR3 is 15 amino acids. The CDR3, as DNA: TGTGCCAGCAGAAGACTAGCGGAGCCCCAAGAGACCCAGTACTTC. It yields the protein CASRRLAEPQETQYF.

This clonotype has at least ten counts. The V gene is TRBV6-1, the J gene TRBJ2-7; 9 bases match TRBD2. Germline V gene sequence: CDR1 MNHNS, CDR2 SASEGT. Losses at the gene ends were 7 bases for V and 7 bases for J; bases not matched to a gene: 11. The CDR3 is made up of 14 amino acids. CDR3 nucleotide sequence: TGTGCCAGCACCCAACTAGCGGGCGATAAAGAGCAGTACTTC. Translation gives CASTQLAGDKEQYF.

This clonotype was observed at least ten times. The chain has TRBV12-3 or TRBV12-4 and TRBJ2-1, with D unresolved. This CDR3 comprises 18 residues. V lost 3 bases to trimming and J lost 0 bases, with 18 bases between them. CDR3 in amino acids: CASSFPPLLRYSYNEQFF. The CDR3 DNA follows: TGTGCCAGCAGTTTTCCCCCACTACTGCGGTACTCCTACAATGAGCAGTTCTTC.

In its sample, this clonotype was seen a few times. The J gene is TRBJ1-5, the V gene TRBV6-2 or TRBV6-3; possible D gene TRBD1, 6 bases. The V gene lost 0 bases and the J gene lost 4 bases, with 19 bases spanning the gap. Germline V gene lookup returns CDR1 MNHEY and CDR2 SVGEGT. The CDR3 is 18 amino acids. The CDR3 reads CASSYSPARGPPNQPQHF. Here the CDR3 DNA reads TGTGCCAGCAGTTACTCACCCGCCAGGGGACCGCCGAATCAGCCCCAGCATTTT.

This chain joins TRBV7-9 and TRBJ2-3, with 9 bases aligning to TRBD1. The germline gives CDR1 SEHNR, CDR2 FQNEAQ (reference sequence). The CDR3 has 17 residues. With 5 bases clipped from V and 3 bases from J, the junction kept 12 bases outside the gene matches. In DNA form, the CDR3 reads TGTGCCAGCAGCCCCCCGGACAGGGGCCGTGGGACAGATACGCAGTATTTT. Its translation is CASSPPDRGRGTDTQYF.

This clonotype was detected ten times or more. The chain combines TRBV28 with TRBJ2-7; TRBD1 aligns across 11 bases. Germline values: CDR1 MDHEN, CDR2 SYDVKM. The CDR3 has 15 residues. J lost 2 bases, V lost 5 bases, and 5 bases had no gene match. Written as DNA, the CDR3 is TGTGCCAGCAGTGGACAGGGGGCTCCTCCCTACGAGCAGTACTTC. It codes for CASSGQGAPPYEQYF. Full variable domain (outside the CDR3, taken from reference TRBV28 and TRBJ2-7): DVKVTQSSRYLVKRTGEKVFLECVQDMDHENMFWYRQDPGLGLRLIYFSYDVKMKEKGDIPEGYSVSREKKERFSLILESASTNQTSMYLCASSGQGAPPYEQYFGPGTRLTVT.

There are a few counts of this clonotype. The V call is TRBV4-2, the J call TRBJ2-2, with TRBD2 matching 7 bases. Per the germline V gene, CDR1 is LGHNA and CDR2 is YNFKEQ. V lost 2 bases, J lost 1 base, and 4 bases stayed unmatched. The CDR3 is made up of 16 amino acids. CDR3 residues: CASSQLLAENTGELFF. The CDR3 DNA reads as TGTGCCAGCAGCCAACTGCTAGCGGAGAACACCGGGGAGCTGTTTTTT.